The 30 T cell receptor beta chains below come from one sample, sequenced in a study of cytomegalovirus exposure and HLA in healthy donors. Data came from immunoSEQ multiplex PCR; TCRdb stores just in-frame clones and leaves some out. The data show roughly 200,000 clones, roughly 77% seen once. Source material: PBMCs. Every receptor here comes from a woman aged 25-40 years in good health and CMV-seronegative.

The chain has TRBV19 and TRBJ2-1, with 8 bases fitting TRBD2. The trim removed 4 bases at V and 6 bases at J, leaving 2 bases unmatched. The CDR3 consists of 13 residues. In germline, CDR1 is LNHDA, CDR2 SQIVND (reference sequence). The CDR3 sequence is CASSRAGGNEQFF. The CDR3 DNA follows: TGTGCCAGTAGTAGGGCGGGGGGCAATGAGCAGTTCTTC.

This chain joins TRBV7-8 and TRBJ2-1, with TRBD1 identical over 7 bases. The germline gives CDR1 SGHVS, CDR2 FQNEAQ. There are 16 residues in the CDR3. The trim removed 8 bases at V and 2 bases at J, leaving 12 bases unmatched. The CDR3 DNA sequence: TGTGCCAGCCTCAACAGAGACAGGGCCACCTACAATGAGCAGTTCTTC. It specifies CASLNRDRATYNEQFF. The full variable domain, completed using reference TRBV7-8 and TRBJ2-1, is GAGVSQSPRYKVAKRGQDVALRCDPISGHVSLFWYQQALGQGPEFLTYFQNEAQLDKSGLPSDRFFAERPEGSVSTLKIQRTQQEDSAVYLCASLNRDRATYNEQFFGPGTRLTVL.

V is TRBV5-1 and J is TRBJ2-7; 10 bases agree with TRBD2. The ends lost 4 bases at V and 4 bases at J; junction bases unmatched: 8. The CDR3 loop spans 15 amino acids. Germline V CDR1 and CDR2: SGHRS, YFSETQ. The CDR3 here is CASSTTSGALYEQYF. CDR3 DNA: TGCGCCAGCAGCACAACTAGCGGGGCCCTTTACGAGCAGTACTTC.

In its sample, this clone was seen once. The V and J genes are TRBV11-2 and TRBJ1-1, with D uncertain. The CDR3 is made up of 11 amino acids. V gave up 1 base and J gave up 10 bases, with 7 bases separating them. Germline V lookup: CDR1 SGHAT, CDR2 FQNNGV. The CDR3 reads CASSLGRGAFF. The CDR3 coding sequence is TGTGCCAGCAGCTTAGGGCGGGGAGCTTTCTTT.

The V and J genes are TRBV7-2 and TRBJ2-1; unclear D gene. Germline values: CDR1 SGHTA, CDR2 FQGNSA. V lost 1 base, J lost 5 bases, and 6 bases lay in between. The CDR3 sequence is 13 residues long. In DNA form, the CDR3 reads TGTGCCAGCAGCTTAGGGAGAAACAATGAGCAGTTCTTC. This translates into CASSLGRNNEQFF.

The V call is TRBV30, the J call TRBJ2-7; 7 nucleotides agree with TRBD2. Trimming at V came to 2 bases and at J to 3 bases, leaving 4 bases not matched to a gene. Per germline, CDR1 GTSNPN and CDR2 SVGIG (reference sequence). The CDR3 covers 13 residues. In nucleotides, the CDR3 is TGTGCCTGGAGTAGCGGGATCGGCTACGAGCAGTACTTC. It yields the protein CAWSSGIGYEQYF.

This clone was seen once. The rearrangement links TRBV28 to TRBJ1-1; D gene uncertain. CDR3 length: 11 residues. Germline-derived CDR1 and CDR2 are MDHEN and SYDVKM. Trimming took 7 bases from V and 3 from J, leaving 6 bases between them. The chain's CDR3 is CASNLDTEAFF. CDR3 in DNA: TGTGCCAGCAACTTGGACACTGAAGCTTTCTTT.

The rearrangement uses TRBV28 and TRBJ1-2, with D possibly matching TRBD1 (6 bases). Germline V gene lookup returns CDR1 MDHEN and CDR2 SYDVKM. Between the trimmed V and J ends, which lost 9 bases and 4 bases, there was a span of 15 bases. The CDR3 extends over 13 amino acids. CDR3: CASTSTGPYGYTF. The CDR3 nucleotides read TGTGCCAGTACATCGACAGGCCCCTATGGCTACACCTTC.

This clone was observed once. The chain has TRBV5-1 and TRBJ1-2; TRBD1 aligns across 8 bases. Unmatched junction bases numbered 11, after V lost 1 base and J lost 3 bases. Germline loops: CDR1 SGHRS, CDR2 YFSETQ. This CDR3 is built from 17 residues. CDR3 sequence: CASSLNTGTGWDYGYTF. The CDR3 nucleotides read TGCGCCAGCAGCTTGAACACCGGGACAGGTTGGGACTATGGCTACACCTTC.

In its sample, this clone was seen a few times. The chain is built from TRBV7-9 and TRBJ1-2; D is possibly TRBD1 (5 bases). The germline gives CDR1 SEHNR, CDR2 FQNEAQ (reference sequence). The CDR3 covers 13 residues. V dropped 8 bases and J dropped 4 bases, with 14 bases sitting between them. CDR3 nucleotides: TGTGCCAGCTCCAGGGAGGGCGTCTATGGCTACACCTTC. Amino acid sequence: CASSREGVYGYTF.

As DNA, the CDR3 is TGTGCCAGTAGTAACGGACAGGGTTTGGACACTGAAGCTTTCTTT. It translates to CASSNGQGLDTEAFF. This chain connects TRBV19 to TRBJ1-1, with 8 bases fitting TRBD1. From germline, CDR1 is LNHDA and CDR2 SQIVND (reference sequence). This CDR3 spans 15 amino acids. The J segment lost 3 bases and the V segment lost 4 bases, leaving 7 bases of the junction unmatched.

The chain combines TRBV7-8 with TRBJ2-5; 7 bases align to TRBD1. The germline V gene has CDR1 SGHVS and CDR2 FQNEAQ. Trimming took 1 base from V and 6 from J; bases not matched to a gene: 5. The CDR3 sequence is 14 residues long. In DNA form, the CDR3 reads TGTGCCAGCAGCTTAGGACAGGGTCCCAAGACCCAGTACTTC. Its translation is CASSLGQGPKTQYF.

This chain connects TRBV5-1 to TRBJ1-5; TRBD1 matches at 7 bases. Germline trimming cut 2 bases from V and 0 bases from J; bases unmatched to any gene: 2. The CDR3 is made up of 15 amino acids. Germline CDR1 reads SGHRS; CDR2 reads YFSETQ. The CDR3 loop reads CASSLQGYSNQPQHF. The CDR3 DNA is TGCGCCAGCAGCTTACAGGGGTATAGCAATCAGCCCCAGCATTTT.

The chain carries TRBV28 and TRBJ1-5; a possible D gene is TRBD1 (5 bases). Germline V lookup: CDR1 MDHEN, CDR2 SYDVKM. Trimming took 5 bases from V and 3 from J, leaving 11 bases between them. This CDR3 contains 14 residues. The CDR3 nucleotides are TGTGCCAGCAGTCGACAGATACTCAATCAGCCCCAGCATTTT. Encoded protein: CASSRQILNQPQHF. Drawing the rest from reference TRBV28 and TRBJ1-5, the complete variable domain is DVKVTQSSRYLVKRTGEKVFLECVQDMDHENMFWYRQDPGLGLRLIYFSYDVKMKEKGDIPEGYSVSREKKERFSLILESASTNQTSMYLCASSRQILNQPQHFGDGTRLSIL.

The V call is TRBV2, the J call TRBJ1-4; 7 bases are a match to TRBD1. The CDR3 length is 15 residues. V was clipped by 5 bases and J by 5 bases; unmatched bases: 8. The germline gives CDR1 SNHLY, CDR2 FYNNEI. The CDR3 bases are TGTGCCAGCAGTACGGGACAGACCCTCAATGAAAAACTGTTTTTT. It specifies CASSTGQTLNEKLFF.

The chain uses TRBV5-1 and TRBJ1-4; the match to TRBD1 covers 8 bases. The J segment lost 8 bases and the V segment lost 7 bases, leaving 13 bases of the junction unmatched. Germline values: CDR1 SGHRS, CDR2 YFSETQ. The CDR3 contains 15 residues. CDR3 residues: CASGQGGGQGEKLFF. CDR3 nucleotides: TGCGCCAGCGGACAGGGAGGGGGTCAGGGGGAAAAACTGTTTTTT.

The chain uses TRBV7-2 and TRBJ2-7; no definite D call. The CDR3 runs 16 residues. Looked up from germline, CDR1 is SGHTA and CDR2 is FQGNSA. The V end was cut by 5 bases, the J end by 0 bases, with 17 bases between. The CDR3 loop is CASSPQPGQSSYEQYF. CDR3 nucleotide sequence: TGTGCCAGCAGCCCGCAACCGGGTCAGAGCTCCTACGAGCAGTACTTC.

The chain combines TRBV2 with TRBJ2-1; 9 bases are a match to TRBD1. Germline V gene sequence: CDR1 SNHLY, CDR2 FYNNEI. V was clipped by 6 bases and J by 7 bases; unmatched bases: 16. The CDR3 sequence is 17 residues long. The CDR3 here is CASRLRPGQGSRNEQFF. The CDR3 coding sequence is TGTGCCAGCAGGCTACGACCGGGACAGGGTTCGCGAAATGAGCAGTTCTTC.

The chain recombines TRBV25-1 with TRBJ2-2; tentative D call: TRBD1 (8 bases). CDR3 length equals 14 residues. V was trimmed by 9 bases and J by 7 bases, leaving 18 bases between them. Per the germline V gene, CDR1 is MGHDK and CDR2 is SYGVNS. CDR3 amino acids: CASRQGPSGGELFF. In nucleotides, the CDR3 is TGTGCCAGTCGACAGGGGCCTAGCGGCGGGGAGCTGTTTTTT.

J is TRBJ2-3 and V is TRBV27, with a possible D match to TRBD1 (5 bases). Per germline, CDR1 MNHEY and CDR2 SMNVEV (reference sequence). Trimming cost V 2 bases and J 0 bases, with 12 bases left between them. CDR3 length: 16 amino acids. CDR3 region: CASSLGATTSTDTQYF. CDR3 in DNA: TGTGCCAGCAGTTTAGGGGCTACCACTAGCACAGATACGCAGTATTTT.

V is TRBV6-5 and J is TRBJ1-1; D call uncertain. Trimming removed 6 bases from V and 1 base from J, with 15 bases in between. This CDR3 is 15 amino acids long. CDR1 is MNHEY and CDR2 is SVGAGI in the germline V gene. The CDR3 region is CASSNPRGGNTEAFF. Here the CDR3 DNA reads TGTGCCAGCAGCAATCCTCGGGGTGGGAACACTGAAGCTTTCTTT.

The chain employs TRBV10-2 and TRBJ1-1, with TRBD1 identical over 8 bases. The CDR3 has 14 amino acids. Per germline, CDR1 WSHSY and CDR2 SAAADI. DNA for the CDR3: TGCGCTACCAAATCGGGACAGGTGAACACTGAAGCTTTCTTT. It yields the protein CATKSGQVNTEAFF.

The chain combines TRBV7-9 with TRBJ1-5, with TRBD1 matching over 7 bases. This CDR3 is 14 amino acids long. V dropped 4 bases and J dropped 6; count of bases not matched to a gene: 6. Germline V gene data show CDR1 as SEHNR and CDR2 as FQNEAQ (reference sequence). The DNA for the CDR3 is TGTGCCAGCAGCTCGGACAGGTTTGGTCAGCCCCAGCATTTT. Residues: CASSSDRFGQPQHF. Combining the CDR3 with reference TRBV7-9 and TRBJ1-5 gives the whole variable domain DTGVSQNPRHKITKRGQNVTFRCDPISEHNRLYWYRQTLGQGPEFLTYFQNEAQLEKSRLLSDRFSAERPKGSFSTLEIQRTEQGDSAMYLCASSSDRFGQPQHFGDGTRLSIL.

The chain couples TRBV19 to TRBJ2-7; 7 positions agree with TRBD2. The CDR3 extends over 14 amino acids. The germline CDR1 and CDR2 sequences are LNHDA and SQIVND (reference sequence). The V and J ends lost 1 base and 0 bases, in that order; junction bases with no gene match: 0. The CDR3 DNA reads TGTGCCAGTAGTATAGGGACTAGCTCCTACGAGCAGTACTTC. Protein: CASSIGTSSYEQYF.

The V call is TRBV14, the J call TRBJ1-1; weak D call: TRBD1 (5 bases). V lost 2 bases, J lost 6 bases, and 10 bases lay in between. CDR3 size: 13 residues. In germline, CDR1 is SGHDN, CDR2 FVKESK. The CDR3 DNA reads as TGTGCCAGCAGCCAACCCGGGGGGGCTGAAGCTTTCTTT. This sequence encodes CASSQPGGAEAFF. The full variable domain, with the rest looked up from reference TRBV14 and TRBJ1-1, is EAGVTQFPSHSVIEKGQTVTLRCDPISGHDNLYWYRRVMGKEIKFLLHFVKESKQDESGMPNNRFLAERTGGTYSTLKVQPAELEDSGVYFCASSQPGGAEAFFGQGTRLTVV.

The rearrangement joins TRBV6-1 to TRBJ2-7; a weak D match, TRBD2 (5 bases). The CDR3 has 11 residues. Trimming removed 7 bases at V and 5 bases at J, with 9 bases between. The germline CDR1 and CDR2 sequences are MNHNS and SASEGT. This CDR3 is CASKRTNEQYF. As DNA, the CDR3 is TGTGCCAGCAAGCGGACGAACGAGCAGTACTTC.

This clone was counted a few times. This chain joins TRBV6-5 and TRBJ2-7, with D possibly TRBD2 on 7 matching bases. The V end lost 8 bases, the J end lost 0 bases, and 17 bases lay between the germline ends. The CDR3 loop spans 15 amino acids. Germline V gene data show CDR1 as MNHEY and CDR2 as SVGAGI. CDR3 DNA sequence: TGTGCCAGCGGAAATGGGGGAGGGGGCTCCTACGAGCAGTACTTC. It yields the protein CASGNGGGGSYEQYF.

The gene calls are TRBV9 and TRBJ2-7; 7 bases fit TRBD2. CDR1 and CDR2 from the germline V gene are SGDLS and YYNGEE. The CDR3 has 15 amino acids. Trimming cost V 0 bases and J 3 bases; bases outside gene matches: 6. The CDR3 DNA reads as TGTGCCAGCAGCGTAGAGGCGGGAGTTGGCTACGAGCAGTACTTC. As protein: CASSVEAGVGYEQYF.

The V call is TRBV5-1, the J call TRBJ1-2, with 10 bases aligning to TRBD1. J lost 8 bases, V lost 4 bases, and 8 bases had no gene match. The V gene's germline CDR1 is SGHRS and CDR2 YFSETQ. The length of the CDR3 is 14 residues. CDR3 DNA: TGCGCCAGCAGCGTGGGACAGGGGCCAGAAGGCTACACCTTC. It codes for CASSVGQGPEGYTF.

This clone occurred once. The chain has TRBV5-1 and TRBJ1-2, with D perhaps TRBD1 (6 bases). This CDR3 is built from 15 residues. V was pared by 6 bases and J by 3 bases, with 18 bases between. CDR1 is SGHRS, CDR2 YFSETQ, per germline. CDR3 in amino acids: CASTKGGRRDYGYTF. The CDR3 bases are TGCGCCAGCACCAAGGGGGGGCGCCGGGACTATGGCTACACCTTC.